Described below is a single TCR beta chain sequence and its context. As yet, its antigen is unknown. The data were produced by immunoSEQ multiplex PCR, yet TCRdb's version contains in-frame clones alone and is incomplete. The table lists hundreds of thousands of clones, approximately 97% of them singletons. Trimming cost V 4 bases and J 6 bases, with 19 bases left between them. This CDR3 has 15 residues. Germline CDR1 is MNHEY and CDR2 is SVGAGI. The sample is drawn from a study of shared clonotypes between healthy human individuals. Adult donors, all healthy and HIV-negative, had no recent acute infections or vaccinations. Overall study results and limits: The expectation was that sequencing depth would affect clonotype sharing among donors.

Input material: naive CD4+ T cells sorted from blood. Subset in this sample: CD45RA+ positively selected. This TCR came from a woman aged 25 to 39 in good health. This sequence joins TRBV6-5 and TRBJ2-7; D ambiguous. CDR3 in amino acids: CASSLNSPLVVEQYF. CDR3 coding DNA: TGTGCCAGCAGTTTGAACAGTCCTTTGGTTGTCGAGCAGTACTTC.